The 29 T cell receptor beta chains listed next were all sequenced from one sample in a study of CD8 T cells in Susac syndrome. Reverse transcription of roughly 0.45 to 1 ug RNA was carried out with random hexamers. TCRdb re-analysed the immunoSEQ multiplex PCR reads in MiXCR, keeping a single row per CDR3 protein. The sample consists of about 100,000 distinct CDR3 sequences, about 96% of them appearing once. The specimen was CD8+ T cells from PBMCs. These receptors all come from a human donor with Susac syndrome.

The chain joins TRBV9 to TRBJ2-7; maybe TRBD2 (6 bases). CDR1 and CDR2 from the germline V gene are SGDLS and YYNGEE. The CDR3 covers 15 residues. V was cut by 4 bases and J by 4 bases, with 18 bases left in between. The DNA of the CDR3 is TGTGCCAGCAGCCCAGTCCCGGGAGAGTTATACGAGCAGTACTTC. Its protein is CASSPVPGELYEQYF.

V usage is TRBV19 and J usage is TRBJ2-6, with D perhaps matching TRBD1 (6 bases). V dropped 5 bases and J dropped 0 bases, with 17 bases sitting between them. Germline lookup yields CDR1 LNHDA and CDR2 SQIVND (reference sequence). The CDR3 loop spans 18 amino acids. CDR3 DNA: TGTGCCAGTAGTGCTCCGGGACATCTCTACTCTGGGGCCAACGTCCTGACTTTC. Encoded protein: CASSAPGHLYSGANVLTF.

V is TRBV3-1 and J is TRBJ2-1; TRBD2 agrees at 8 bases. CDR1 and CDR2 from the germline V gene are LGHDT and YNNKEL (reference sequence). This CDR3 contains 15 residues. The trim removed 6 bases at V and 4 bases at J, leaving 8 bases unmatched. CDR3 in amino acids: CASSPGLAEYNEQFF. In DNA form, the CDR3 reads TGTGCCAGCAGTCCCGGACTAGCCGAGTACAATGAGCAGTTCTTC.

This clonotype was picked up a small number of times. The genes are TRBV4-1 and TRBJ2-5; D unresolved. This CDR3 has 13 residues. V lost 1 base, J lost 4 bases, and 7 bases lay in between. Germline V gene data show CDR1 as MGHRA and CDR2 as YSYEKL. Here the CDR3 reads CASSQVVRETQYF. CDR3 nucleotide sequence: TGCGCCAGCAGCCAAGTGGTGAGAGAGACCCAGTACTTC.

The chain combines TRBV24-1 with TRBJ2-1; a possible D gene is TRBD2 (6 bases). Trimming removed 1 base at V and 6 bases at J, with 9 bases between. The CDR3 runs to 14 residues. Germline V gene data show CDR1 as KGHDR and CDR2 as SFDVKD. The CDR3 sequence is CATSDFRGTNEQFF. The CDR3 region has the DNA TGTGCCACCAGTGATTTCCGCGGGACCAATGAGCAGTTCTTC.

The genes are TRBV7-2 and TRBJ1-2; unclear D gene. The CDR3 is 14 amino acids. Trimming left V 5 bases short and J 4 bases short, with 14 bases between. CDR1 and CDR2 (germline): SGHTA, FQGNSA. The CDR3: CASSAGILSYGYTF. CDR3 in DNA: TGTGCCAGCAGCGCCGGCATCCTAAGCTATGGCTACACCTTC.

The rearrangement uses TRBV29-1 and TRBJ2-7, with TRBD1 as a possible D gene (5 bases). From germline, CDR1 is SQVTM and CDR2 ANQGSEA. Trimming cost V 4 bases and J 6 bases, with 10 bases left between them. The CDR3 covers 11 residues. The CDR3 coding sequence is TGCAGCGTTGCGACAGCCCGCGAGCAGTACTTC. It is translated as CSVATAREQYF.

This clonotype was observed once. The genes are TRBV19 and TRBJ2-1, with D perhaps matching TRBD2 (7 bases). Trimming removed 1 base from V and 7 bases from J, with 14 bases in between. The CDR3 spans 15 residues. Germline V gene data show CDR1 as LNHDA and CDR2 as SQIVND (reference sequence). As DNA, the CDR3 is TGTGCCAGTAGTATAGGGGGGGGGCGCAAGAATGAGCAGTTCTTC. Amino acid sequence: CASSIGGGRKNEQFF. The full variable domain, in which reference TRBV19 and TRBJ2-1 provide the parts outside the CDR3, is DGGITQSPKYLFRKEGQNVTLSCEQNLNHDAMYWYRQDPGQGLRLIYYSQIVNDFQKGDIAEGYSVSREKKESFPLTVTSAQKNPTAFYLCASSIGGGRKNEQFFGPGTRLTVL.

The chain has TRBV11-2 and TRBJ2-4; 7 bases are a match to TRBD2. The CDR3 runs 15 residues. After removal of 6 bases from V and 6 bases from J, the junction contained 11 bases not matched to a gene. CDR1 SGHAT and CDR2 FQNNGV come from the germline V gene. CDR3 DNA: TGTGCCAGCAGGGTTTCCGGGACTACTTCAAACATTCAGTACTTC. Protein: CASRVSGTTSNIQYF.

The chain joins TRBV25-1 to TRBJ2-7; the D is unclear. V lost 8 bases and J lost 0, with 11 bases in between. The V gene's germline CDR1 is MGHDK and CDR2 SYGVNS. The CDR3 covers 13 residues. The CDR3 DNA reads TGTGCCAGCTCCCCGAGGAGCTCCTACGAGCAGTACTTC. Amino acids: CASSPRSSYEQYF.

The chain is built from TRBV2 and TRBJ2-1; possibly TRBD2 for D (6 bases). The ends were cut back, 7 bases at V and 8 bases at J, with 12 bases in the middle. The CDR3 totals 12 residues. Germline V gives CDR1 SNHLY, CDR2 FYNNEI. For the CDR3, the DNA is TGTGCCAGCACTAGGGACTTCGATGAGCAGTTCTTC. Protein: CASTRDFDEQFF.

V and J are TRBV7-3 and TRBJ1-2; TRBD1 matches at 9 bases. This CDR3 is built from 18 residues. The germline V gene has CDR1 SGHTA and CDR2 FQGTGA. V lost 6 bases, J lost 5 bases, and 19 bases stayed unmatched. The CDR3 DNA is TGTGCCAGCAGTCCACACCAAGCACTTCGGACAGGGGATTATGGCTACACCTTC. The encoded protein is CASSPHQALRTGDYGYTF.

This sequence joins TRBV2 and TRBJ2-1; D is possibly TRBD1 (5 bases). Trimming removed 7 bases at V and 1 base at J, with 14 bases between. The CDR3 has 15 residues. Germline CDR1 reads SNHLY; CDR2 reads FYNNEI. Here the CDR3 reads CASKWSRDSYNEQFF. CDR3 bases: TGTGCCAGCAAATGGAGCAGGGATTCCTACAATGAGCAGTTCTTC.

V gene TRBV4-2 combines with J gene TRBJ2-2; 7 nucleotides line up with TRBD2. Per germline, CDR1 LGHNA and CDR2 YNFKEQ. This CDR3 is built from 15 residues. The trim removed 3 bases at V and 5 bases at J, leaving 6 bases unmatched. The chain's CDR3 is CASSQRESLTGELFF. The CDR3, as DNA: TGTGCCAGCAGCCAGCGGGAGAGTCTTACCGGGGAGCTGTTTTTT.

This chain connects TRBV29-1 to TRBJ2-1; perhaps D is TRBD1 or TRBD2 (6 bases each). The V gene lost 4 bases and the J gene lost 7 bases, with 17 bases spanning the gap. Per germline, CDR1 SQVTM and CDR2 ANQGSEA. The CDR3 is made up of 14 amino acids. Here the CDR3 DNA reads TGCAGCGTTGGAGTTGGTGGGGGGCTGAATGAGCAGTTCTTC. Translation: CSVGVGGGLNEQFF.

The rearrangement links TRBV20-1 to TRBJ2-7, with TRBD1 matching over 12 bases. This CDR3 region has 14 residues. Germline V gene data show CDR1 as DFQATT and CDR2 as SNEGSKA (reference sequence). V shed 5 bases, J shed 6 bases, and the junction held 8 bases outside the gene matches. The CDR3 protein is CSAGPGTGGLEQYF. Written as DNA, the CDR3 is TGCAGTGCTGGTCCGGGGACAGGGGGCCTCGAGCAGTACTTC.

CDR3 amino acids: CASSRHTGTDTQYF. CDR3 bases: TGTGCCAGCAGTCGCCACACGGGTACAGATACGCAGTATTTT. This chain joins TRBV12-3 or TRBV12-4 and TRBJ2-3; D gene ambiguous. V was trimmed by 5 bases and J by 3 bases, leaving 12 bases between them. This CDR3 has 14 residues.

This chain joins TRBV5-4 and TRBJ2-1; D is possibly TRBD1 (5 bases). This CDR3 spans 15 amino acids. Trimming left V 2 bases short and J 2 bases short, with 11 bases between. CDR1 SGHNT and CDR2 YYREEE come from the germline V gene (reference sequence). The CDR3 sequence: CASSLKGSPYNEQFF. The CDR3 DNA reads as TGTGCCAGCAGCTTAAAGGGGTCGCCCTACAATGAGCAGTTCTTC.

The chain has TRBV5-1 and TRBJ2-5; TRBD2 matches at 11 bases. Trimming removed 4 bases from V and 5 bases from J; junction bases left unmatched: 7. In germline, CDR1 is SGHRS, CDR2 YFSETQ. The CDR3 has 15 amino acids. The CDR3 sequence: CASSPSSGRRETQYF. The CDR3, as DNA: TGCGCCAGCAGCCCCTCTAGCGGGAGGAGGGAGACCCAGTACTTC.

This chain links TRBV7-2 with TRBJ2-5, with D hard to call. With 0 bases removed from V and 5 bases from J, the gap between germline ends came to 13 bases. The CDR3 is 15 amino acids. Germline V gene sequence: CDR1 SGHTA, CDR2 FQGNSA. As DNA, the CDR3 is TGTGCCAGCAGCTTAGCGGGCATGGGGATGGAGACCCAGTACTTC. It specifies CASSLAGMGMETQYF.

CDR3 in amino acids: CASSSPQLLAGAYEQYF. CDR3 sequence (DNA): TGTGCCAGCAGCTCCCCGCAGCTCCTAGCGGGGGCCTACGAGCAGTACTTC. The chain is built from TRBV7-2 and TRBJ2-7, with 10 bases aligning to TRBD2. The CDR3 consists of 17 residues. V was clipped by 4 bases and J by 2 bases; unmatched bases: 11. Per germline, CDR1 SGHTA and CDR2 FQGNSA. Using reference TRBV7-2 and TRBJ2-7 for the parts outside the CDR3, the full variable domain is GAGVSQSPSNKVTEKGKDVELRCDPISGHTALYWYRQSLGQGLEFLIYFQGNSAPDKSGLPSDRFSAERTGGSVSTLTIQRTQQEDSAVYLCASSSPQLLAGAYEQYFGPGTRLTVT.

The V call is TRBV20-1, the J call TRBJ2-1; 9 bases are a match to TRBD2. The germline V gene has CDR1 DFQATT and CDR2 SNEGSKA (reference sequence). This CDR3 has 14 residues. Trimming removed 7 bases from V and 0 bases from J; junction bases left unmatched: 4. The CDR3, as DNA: TGCAGTGGGAATAGCGGGGGCTCCTACAATGAGCAGTTCTTC. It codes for CSGNSGGSYNEQFF.

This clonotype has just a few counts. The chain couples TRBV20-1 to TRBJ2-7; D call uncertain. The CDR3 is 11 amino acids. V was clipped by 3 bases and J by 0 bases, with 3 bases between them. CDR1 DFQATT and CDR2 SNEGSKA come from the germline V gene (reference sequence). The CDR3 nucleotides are TGCAGTGCTAGGGGCTCCTACGAGCAGTACTTC. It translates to CSARGSYEQYF.

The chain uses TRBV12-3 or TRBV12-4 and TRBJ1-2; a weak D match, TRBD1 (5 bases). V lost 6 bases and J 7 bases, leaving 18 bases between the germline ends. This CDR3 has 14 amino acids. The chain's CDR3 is CASSPARRGGGYTF. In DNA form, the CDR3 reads TGTGCCAGCAGCCCCGCGCGAAGGGGTGGTGGCTACACCTTC.

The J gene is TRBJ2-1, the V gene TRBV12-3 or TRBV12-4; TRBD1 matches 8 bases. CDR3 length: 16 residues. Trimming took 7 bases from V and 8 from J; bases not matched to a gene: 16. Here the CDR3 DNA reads TGTGCCAGCACCCCGGACAGGGTTCTGACTGGCGATGAGCAGTTCTTC. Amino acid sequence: CASTPDRVLTGDEQFF.

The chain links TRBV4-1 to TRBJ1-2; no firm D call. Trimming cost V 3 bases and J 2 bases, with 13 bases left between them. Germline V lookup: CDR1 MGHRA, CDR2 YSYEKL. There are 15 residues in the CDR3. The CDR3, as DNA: TGCGCCAGCAGCCACGAGGTCCGGCCAAACTATGGCTACACCTTC. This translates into CASSHEVRPNYGYTF.

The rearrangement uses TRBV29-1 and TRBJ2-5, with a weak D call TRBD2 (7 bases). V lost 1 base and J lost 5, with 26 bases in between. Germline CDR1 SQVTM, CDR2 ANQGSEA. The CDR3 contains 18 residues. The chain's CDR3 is CSVEGRRTAGYPGETQYF. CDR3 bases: TGCAGCGTTGAAGGACGACGGACAGCGGGATACCCTGGGGAGACCCAGTACTTC.

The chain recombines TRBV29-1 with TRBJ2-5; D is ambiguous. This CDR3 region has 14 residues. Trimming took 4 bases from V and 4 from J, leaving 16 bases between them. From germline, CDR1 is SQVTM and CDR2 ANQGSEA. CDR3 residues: CSVGSRMVPETQYF. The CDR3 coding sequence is TGCAGCGTTGGGTCTAGGATGGTCCCAGAGACCCAGTACTTC.

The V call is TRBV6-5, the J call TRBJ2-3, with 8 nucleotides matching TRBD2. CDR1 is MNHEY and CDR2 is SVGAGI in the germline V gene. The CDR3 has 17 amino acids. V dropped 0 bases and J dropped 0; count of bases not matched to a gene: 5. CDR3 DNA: TGTGCCAGCAGTTACTCGAGGGGCGGGGGGAGCACAGATACGCAGTATTTT. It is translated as CASSYSRGGGSTDTQYF.